This TCR beta chain appears in the sequencing data of a study of T cells in Graves' hyperthyroidism and ophthalmopathy. Overall study findings and caveats: It was a median around 6 months before onset that the model predicted ophthalmopathy.

This clonotype has more than one count but fewer than ten. Its antigen remains unknown. V lost 3 bases, J lost 0 bases, and 22 bases lay in between. In germline, CDR1 is SGHDT, CDR2 YYEEEE. This CDR3 is 18 amino acids long. RNA transcripts gave rise to amplified TCR beta CDR3 regions. Researchers ran a first-round RT-PCR on the TCR CDR3 using the HTBI primer set. TCRdb reprocessed the multiplex PCR reads via MiXCR and lists one record per CDR3 protein. The table lists around 190,000 distinct CDR3 sequences, about a sixth of them singletons. Among the patients, aged 18 to 65, hyperthyroidism was newly diagnosed and had lasted under 2 months. For the diagnoses, clinical symptoms, serum thyroxine and TRAb, thyroid ultrasound and orbital computed tomography were used. The PBMCs were taken from about 9.7 ml of fresh peripheral blood.

Source material: blood. This chain connects TRBV5-6 to TRBJ2-7, with D maybe TRBD1 (5 bases). The TCR sequence derives from a woman aged 45-65 years with Graves' hyperthyroidism. CDR3 protein: CASSWTVATEPSSYEQYF. CDR3 nucleotides: TGTGCCAGCAGCTGGACGGTGGCGACAGAGCCGAGCTCCTACGAGCAGTACTTC.